A selection of T cell receptor beta chains follows, all from one sample in a study of shared clonotypes between healthy human individuals. Profiling relied on immunoSEQ multiplex PCR, and the TCRdb table lists in-frame clones only, not all of them. This sample carries about 730,000 clones, approximately 77% of them seen once, and the ten largest clones take roughly 1.8%. The sequencing input was memory CD4+ T cells sorted from blood. The source is a young woman in good health. Both conserved end residues are part of each CDR3. A D gene is named only where the DNA matches it firmly. A row's size may be missing; if present it is once, few, many or a size class.

abundance	j_gene	v_gene	d_gene	CDR3aa	CDR3nt
few	TRBJ2-1	TRBV2	-	CASTTIIGNEQFF	TGTGCCAGCACAACTATCATCGGGAATGAGCAGTTCTTC
-	TRBJ2-2	TRBV28	-	CASSYPLQNTGELFF	TGTGCCAGCAGTTACCCCCTGCAGAACACCGGGGAGCTGTTTTTT
-	TRBJ2-2	TRBV5-1	-	CASSLSGNTGELFF	TGCGCCAGCAGCTTGTCCGGGAACACCGGGGAGCTGTTTTTT
-	TRBJ2-5	TRBV6-5	-	CASSYYLGETQYF	TGTGCCAGCAGTTACTATCTGGGAGAGACCCAGTACTTC
-	TRBJ2-1	TRBV5-1	TRBD1	CASRDLDRESRRGEQFF	TGCGCCAGCAGGGACCTTGACAGGGAATCTCGCAGGGGAGAGCAGTTCTTC
once	TRBJ2-1	TRBV18	TRBD2	CASSLLAGGEQFF	TGTGCCAGCTCATTGCTAGCGGGAGGTGAGCAGTTCTTC
-	TRBJ2-4	TRBV28	TRBD2	CASSSPTSGRAKNIQYF	TGTGCCAGCAGTTCGCCGACTAGCGGGAGAGCCAAAAACATTCAGTACTTC
-	TRBJ2-7	TRBV25-1	-	CASSALGAENEQYF	TGTGCCAGCAGTGCTCTGGGAGCTGAGAACGAGCAGTACTTC
-	TRBJ1-4	TRBV15	TRBD1	CATSAGQGEEKLFF	TGTGCCACCAGCGCGGGACAGGGGGAGGAAAAACTGTTTTTT
-	TRBJ2-7	TRBV20-1	TRBD2	CSATRGGEQYF	TGCAGTGCTACTAGGGGAGGGGAGCAGTACTTC
-	TRBJ2-7	TRBV5-1	-	CASSFGPSSYEQYF	TGCGCCAGCAGCTTCGGTCCCAGCTCCTACGAGCAGTACTTC
once	TRBJ2-1	TRBV6-1	TRBD2	CASSDTRLAGIGDEQFF	TGTGCCAGCAGTGACACAAGACTAGCGGGAATCGGGGATGAGCAGTTCTTC
-	TRBJ1-1	TRBV5-1	-	CASSLVPGSTEAFF	TGCGCCAGCAGCTTGGTTCCGGGATCCACTGAAGCTTTCTTT
-	TRBJ2-1	TRBV6-1	-	CASSDLVKNNEQFF	TGTGCCAGCAGTGATCTAGTCAAGAACAATGAGCAGTTCTTC
medium-sized	TRBJ1-2	TRBV18	TRBD1	CASSRGQGTDGYTF	TGTGCCAGCTCACGGGGACAGGGGACAGATGGCTACACCTTC
once	TRBJ2-1	TRBV28	TRBD1	CASTAGTDNEQFF	TGTGCCAGCACCGCCGGGACAGACAATGAGCAGTTCTTC
-	TRBJ2-1	TRBV5-6	-	CASSFGRFYGDNEQFF	TGTGCCAGCAGCTTCGGGAGATTTTATGGGGACAATGAGCAGTTCTTC
-	TRBJ2-3	TRBV10-1	-	CASSQGSTDTQYF	TGCGCCAGCAGTCAGGGTAGCACAGATACGCAGTATTTT
few	TRBJ2-6	TRBV19	-	CASRSPSGANVLTF	TGTGCCAGTAGGTCCCCCTCTGGGGCCAACGTCCTGACTTTC
-	TRBJ2-6	TRBV18	-	CASSPPPGSSGANVLTF	TGTGCCAGCTCACCCCCCCCAGGCAGCTCTGGGGCCAACGTCCTGACTTTC
few	TRBJ2-1	TRBV9	-	CASSPRGSNEQFF	TGTGCCAGCAGCCCGAGAGGATCGAATGAGCAGTTCTTC
-	TRBJ2-7	TRBV27	-	CASSPRVAVHEQYF	TGTGCCAGCAGTCCCCGGGTAGCGGTCCACGAGCAGTACTTC
-	TRBJ2-7	TRBV30	-	CACQPGRNYEQYF	TGTGCCTGCCAGCCCGGACGGAACTACGAGCAGTACTTC
-	TRBJ2-3	TRBV5-1	TRBD2	CASSLAGVDTQYF	TGCGCCAGCAGCCTAGCGGGAGTGGATACGCAGTATTTT
-	TRBJ2-1	TRBV30	TRBD2	CAQRESLGGSYNEQFF	TGTGCCCAAAGGGAAAGTTTGGGAGGGAGTTACAATGAGCAGTTCTTC
-	TRBJ2-7	TRBV5-1	TRBD2	CASSSTLAGGTVYEQYF	TGCGCCAGCAGCTCGACTCTAGCGGGAGGGACAGTCTACGAGCAGTACTTC
-	TRBJ1-1	TRBV9	-	CASSVGVSYTEAFF	TGTGCCAGCAGCGTAGGGGTGTCGTACACTGAAGCTTTCTTT
few	TRBJ2-5	TRBV29-1	TRBD1	CSASGTDLETQYF	TGCAGCGCCTCCGGGACAGACTTAGAGACCCAGTACTTC
once	TRBJ2-1	TRBV5-1	-	CASSKQGGDEQFF	TGCGCCAGCAGTAAGCAGGGGGGTGACGAGCAGTTCTTC
-	TRBJ2-5	TRBV7-7	-	CASSRSGTPLQETQYF	TGTGCCAGCAGTCGCTCCGGGACTCCACTCCAAGAGACCCAGTACTTC
-	TRBJ1-4	TRBV7-9	-	CASSPGRDNEKLFF	TGTGCCAGCAGCCCGGGACGGGATAATGAAAAACTGTTTTTT
few	TRBJ1-4	TRBV15	-	CATSRDWGGNEKLFF	TGTGCCACCAGCAGAGACTGGGGGGGGAACGAAAAACTGTTTTTT
-	TRBJ2-3	TRBV14	-	CASSQALGHPRSYF	TGTGCCAGCAGCCAAGCTTTGGGCCACCCACGGTCGTATTTT
-	TRBJ2-2	TRBV7-9	TRBD2	CASSSTSGSTEGGELFF	TGTGCCAGCAGCTCAACTAGCGGGAGCACAGAGGGCGGGGAGCTGTTTTTT
-	TRBJ2-7	TRBV7-6	-	CASSQGSGQAYEQYF	TGTGCCAGCAGCCAAGGATCGGGACAAGCCTACGAGCAGTACTTC
once	TRBJ2-4	TRBV27	TRBD2	CASSPRRAGGAKNIQYF	TGTGCCAGCAGTCCTAGGAGGGCGGGGGGAGCCAAAAACATTCAGTACTTC
-	TRBJ1-6	TRBV7-2	TRBD1	CASSMDRVTSPLHF	TGTGCCAGCAGCATGGACAGGGTGACTTCACCCCTCCACTTT
-	TRBJ2-5	TRBV7-8	-	CASSIQGEGQETQYF	TGTGCCAGCAGCATTCAGGGGGAGGGCCAAGAGACCCAGTACTTC
-	TRBJ2-3	TRBV19	-	CASSRGQNTDTQYF	TGTGCCAGTAGTCGAGGGCAGAACACAGATACGCAGTATTTT
-	TRBJ2-1	TRBV30	-	CAWSKGPSSSYNEQFF	TGTGCCTGGAGTAAGGGCCCCTCGAGCTCCTACAATGAGCAGTTCTTC
many	TRBJ2-7	TRBV10-3	-	CAIKVGLDYEQYF	TGTGCCATCAAGGTGGGGCTAGACTACGAGCAGTACTTC
-	TRBJ1-2	TRBV5-1	-	CASSSYTLQQAYGYTF	TGCGCCAGCAGCTCCTACACTCTACAGCAAGCCTATGGCTACACCTTC
-	TRBJ2-4	TRBV5-1	-	CASSLGPGIAKNIQYF	TGCGCCAGCAGCTTGGGGCCAGGGATAGCCAAAAACATTCAGTACTTC